This TCR beta chain was identified in a study of cytomegalovirus exposure and HLA in healthy donors. TCRdb keeps only in-frame clones here, not all; method: immunoSEQ multiplex PCR. This sample has about 170,000 clones, with roughly 89% found just once. As to this clone: Antigen unknown.

The V gene's germline CDR1 is SGHRS and CDR2 YFSETQ. The CDR3 runs to 14 residues. V lost 4 bases, J lost 1 base, and 3 bases stayed unmatched. Study observations and caveats: In vitro experiments confirmed that a few CMV-associated chains were specific for CMV antigens. The TCR clusters that emerged in the first cohort tended, a later analysis found, to co-occur in the 110 or so validation repertoires.

Material for sequencing was PBMCs. The sequence derives from a woman aged 25-40 years in good health and CMV-seronegative. The chain has TRBV5-1 and TRBJ1-1, with 8 positions matching TRBD1. The CDR3 coding sequence is TGCGCCAGCAGCGATGGGACAGGGAACACTGAAGCTTTCTTT. It encodes CASSDGTGNTEAFF.